This entry lists 8 T cell receptor beta chains sequenced from one sample in a study of CD8 T cells in Susac syndrome. cDNA came from approximately 0.5 to 1 ug RNA primed by random hexamers. TCRdb independently ran MiXCR on the immunoSEQ multiplex PCR reads; one entry per CDR3 protein. The sample lists almost 450,000 distinct CDR3 sequences; approximately 85% were seen once. Input material: CD8+ T cells from PBMCs. All receptors derive from a human donor with multiple sclerosis.

J is TRBJ2-2 and V is TRBV11-2; 7 nucleotides match TRBD2. J was trimmed by 0 bases and V by 11 bases; bases with no gene match: 15. The length of the CDR3 is 17 residues. CDR1 is SGHAT and CDR2 is FQNNGV in the germline V gene. Written as DNA, the CDR3 is TGTGCCTCCAAGCAATGGGGAGCGGGGTCGAACACCGGGGAGCTGTTTTTT. Encoded protein: CASKQWGAGSNTGELFF. The full variable domain, with the rest looked up from reference TRBV11-2 and TRBJ2-2, is EAGVAQSPRYKIIEKRQSVAFWCNPISGHATLYWYQQILGQGPKLLIQFQNNGVVDDSQLPKDRFSAERLKGVDSTLKIQPAKLEDSAVYLCASKQWGAGSNTGELFFGEGSRLTVL.

J is TRBJ2-7 and V is TRBV29-1; D gene ambiguous. The CDR3 has 13 amino acids. Germline V CDR1 and CDR2: SQVTM, ANQGSEA. V was shortened by 5 bases and J by 6 bases, with 17 bases between the two germline ends. The CDR3, as DNA: TGCAGCGTTATGTTACTTGGTAGGCCCGAGCAGTACTTC. Translated, it gives CSVMLLGRPEQYF.

The J gene is TRBJ2-7, the V gene TRBV7-9; maybe TRBD2 (5 bases). CDR3 size: 15 residues. Germline lookup yields CDR1 SEHNR and CDR2 FQNEAQ (reference sequence). Trimming stripped 2 bases from V and 4 bases from J, with 15 bases between. For the CDR3, the DNA is TGTGCCAGCAGCTTACGGGGAAATGGGGATTACGAGCAGTACTTC. Translated: CASSLRGNGDYEQYF.

This chain uses TRBV2 with TRBJ2-7; 9 bases align to TRBD2. Per germline, CDR1 SNHLY and CDR2 FYNNEI. The CDR3 spans 14 residues. V was pared by 2 bases and J by 3 bases, with 2 bases of the junction left unmatched. CDR3 in amino acids: CASSELAGSYEQYF. In DNA form, the CDR3 reads TGTGCCAGCAGTGAACTAGCGGGAAGCTACGAGCAGTACTTC.

This clonotype has more than one count but fewer than ten. This chain uses TRBV6-4 with TRBJ2-1; 7 bases match TRBD2. The CDR3 has 13 amino acids. V shed 10 bases, J shed 9 bases, and the junction held 12 bases outside the gene matches. Germline CDR1 MRHNA, CDR2 SNTAGT. The CDR3 DNA reads TGTGCCACCCGGAGCGGGACGGGAGGTGAGCAGTTCTTC. It encodes CATRSGTGGEQFF.

The chain has TRBV7-3 and TRBJ2-1, with 9 nucleotides matching TRBD2. This CDR3 has 15 residues. Germline V CDR1 and CDR2: SGHTA, FQGTGA. V dropped 7 bases and J dropped 6; count of bases not matched to a gene: 10. The CDR3 DNA is TGTGCCAGCACCGAGATACCGGGACTAGCCAATGAGCAGTTCTTC. Amino acid sequence: CASTEIPGLANEQFF. Using reference TRBV7-3 and TRBJ2-1 for the parts outside the CDR3, the full variable domain is GAGVSQTPSNKVTEKGKYVELRCDPISGHTALYWYRQSLGQGPEFLIYFQGTGAADDSGLPNDRFFAVRPEGSVSTLKIQRTERGDSAVYLCASTEIPGLANEQFFGPGTRLTVL.

The genes are TRBV5-4 and TRBJ1-1, with D possibly matching TRBD1 (5 bases). Trimming removed 3 bases at V and 0 bases at J, with 12 bases between. The CDR3 is 15 residues long. The germline CDR1 and CDR2 sequences are SGHNT and YYREEE (reference sequence). CDR3 amino acids: CASSSGDAMNTEAFF. The CDR3 DNA follows: TGTGCCAGCAGCTCTGGGGACGCCATGAACACTGAAGCTTTCTTT.

This clonotype was recorded once. This chain connects TRBV4-1 to TRBJ2-7; D remains ambiguous. Germline V lookup: CDR1 MGHRA, CDR2 YSYEKL. The CDR3 totals 14 residues. Trimming left V 4 bases short and J 2 bases short, with 12 bases between. This CDR3 is CASSPTRGAYEQYF. CDR3 bases: TGCGCCAGCAGCCCCACACGTGGCGCCTACGAGCAGTACTTC.